This record looks at one T cell receptor (beta chain) sequence and its context. Its specificity is unknown. This entry comes from a study of T cell responses to AZD1222 COVID-19 vaccine. Notes on the study in general: A mostly white British donor set with more females was recruited, and clonal diversity was possibly underestimated. Vaccine-associated CD4 TCRs spanned spike, dominant at 160-218 and 743-854.

Data came from immunoSEQ multiplex PCR; TCRdb stores just in-frame clones and leaves some out. The data show 200,000 or so clones, with about 87% seen just once and roughly 6% held by the top ten. The ends lost 1 base at V and 3 bases at J; junction bases unmatched: 3. This CDR3 comprises 15 residues. Germline values: CDR1 MNHNY, CDR2 SVGAGI (reference sequence). Sequencing was performed on peripheral blood, taken on day 0 of AZD1222 vaccination. This sequence originates from an adult in good health. V is TRBV6-6 and J is TRBJ2-7; 10 positions agree with TRBD2. The CDR3 region has the DNA TGTGCCAGCAGTTACTTAGCGGGGGGTATCTACGAGCAGTACTTC. Its protein product is CASSYLAGGIYEQYF.